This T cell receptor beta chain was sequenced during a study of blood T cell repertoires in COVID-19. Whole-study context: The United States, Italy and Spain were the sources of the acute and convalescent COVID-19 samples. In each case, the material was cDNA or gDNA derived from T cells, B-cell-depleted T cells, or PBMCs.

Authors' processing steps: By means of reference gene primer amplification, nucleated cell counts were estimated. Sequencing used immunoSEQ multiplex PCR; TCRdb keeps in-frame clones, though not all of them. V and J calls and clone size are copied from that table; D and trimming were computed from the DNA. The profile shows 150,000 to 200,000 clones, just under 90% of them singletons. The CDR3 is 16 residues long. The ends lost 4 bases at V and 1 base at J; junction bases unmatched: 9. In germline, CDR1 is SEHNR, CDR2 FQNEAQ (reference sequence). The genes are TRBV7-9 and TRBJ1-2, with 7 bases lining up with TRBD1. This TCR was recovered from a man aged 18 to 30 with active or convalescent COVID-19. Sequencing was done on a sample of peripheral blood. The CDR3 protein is CASSYLAGGSNYGYTF. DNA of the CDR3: TGTGCCAGCAGCTACTTGGCAGGGGGAAGTAACTATGGCTACACCTTC.